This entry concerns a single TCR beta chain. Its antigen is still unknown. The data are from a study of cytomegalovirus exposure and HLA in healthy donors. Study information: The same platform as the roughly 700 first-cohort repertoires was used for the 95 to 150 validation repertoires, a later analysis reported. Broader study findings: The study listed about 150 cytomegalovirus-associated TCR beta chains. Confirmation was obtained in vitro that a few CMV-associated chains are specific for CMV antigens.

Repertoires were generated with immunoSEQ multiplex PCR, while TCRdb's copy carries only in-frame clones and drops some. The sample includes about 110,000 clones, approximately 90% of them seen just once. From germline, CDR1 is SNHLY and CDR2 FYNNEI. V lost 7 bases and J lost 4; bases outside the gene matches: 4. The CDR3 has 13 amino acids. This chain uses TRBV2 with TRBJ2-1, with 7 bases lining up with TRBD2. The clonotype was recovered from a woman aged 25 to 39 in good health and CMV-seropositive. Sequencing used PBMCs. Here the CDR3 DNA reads TGTGCCAGCATGGGGGGGGAATACAATGAGCAGTTCTTC. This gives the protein CASMGGEYNEQFF. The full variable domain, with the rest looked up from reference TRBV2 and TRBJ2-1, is EPEVTQTPSHQVTQMGQEVILRCVPISNHLYFYWYRQILGQKVEFLVSFYNNEISEKSEIFDDQFSVERPDGSNFTLKIRSTKLEDSAMYFCASMGGEYNEQFFGPGTRLTVL.